A selection of T cell receptor beta chains follows, all from one sample in a study of blood T cell repertoires in COVID-19. The protocol was immunoSEQ multiplex PCR, while the TCRdb copy is restricted to in-frame clones and leaves out a portion. The sample has roughly 500,000 clones, approximately 86% seen once. Sequenced sample: PBMCs or T cells enriched from blood (not recorded which). Receptors were obtained from a woman between 55 and 75 years old who had recovered from COVID-19. CDR3s include the opening cysteine and the closing phenylalanine or tryptophan. The order of the fields is V gene, D gene, J gene, clone size, CDR3 protein, CDR3 DNA. D genes are given only for firm matches. A row's size may be missing; if present it is once, few, many or a size class.

>TRBV4-1|TRBD1|TRBJ1-6|NA
CASSQDRRTGDNSPLHF
TGCGCCAGCAGCCAAGACCGAAGGACAGGAGATAATTCACCCCTCCACTTT
>TRBV14|TRBD1|TRBJ1-4|NA
CASSQDRGYKLFF
TGTGCCAGCAGCCAAGACAGGGGGTATAAACTGTTTTTT
>TRBV19|TRBD2|TRBJ2-3|NA
CASSISRGGTSTDTQYF
TGTGCCAGTAGTATTTCCCGGGGGGGGACTAGCACAGATACGCAGTATTTT
>TRBV12-5|NA|TRBJ2-3|few
CASGREDTQYF
TGTGCTAGTGGTCGGGAGGATACGCAGTATTTT
>TRBV11-3|TRBD1|TRBJ2-7|once
CASSRYRDSSYEQYF
TGTGCCAGCAGCCGCTACCGGGACAGCTCCTACGAGCAGTACTTC
>TRBV10-2|NA|TRBJ2-7|NA
CASSEGSGNSYEQYF
TGCGCCAGCAGTGAGGGTAGCGGAAACTCCTACGAGCAGTACTTC
>TRBV12-3/TRBV12-4|NA|TRBJ2-2|NA
CASSRDTGELFF
TGTGCCAGCAGCCGGGACACCGGGGAGCTGTTTTTT
>TRBV2|TRBD1|TRBJ1-1|NA
CASNRGFAEAFF
TGTGCCAGCAACAGGGGGTTCGCTGAAGCTTTCTTT
>TRBV5-1|NA|TRBJ1-3|NA
CASSLGAPGNTIYF
TGCGCCAGCAGCTTGGGCGCGCCTGGAAACACCATATATTTT
>TRBV2|TRBD1|TRBJ1-5|NA
CASREDRVHHNQPQHF
TGTGCCAGCAGAGAGGACAGGGTCCACCACAATCAGCCCCAGCATTTT
>TRBV7-8|NA|TRBJ1-3|NA
CASTSQGRTPGNTIYF
TGTGCCAGCACCTCACAGGGAAGGACGCCTGGAAACACCATATATTTT
>TRBV5-1|TRBD1|TRBJ1-1|NA
CASSSRTGDTEAFF
TGCGCCAGCAGCTCGAGGACAGGGGACACTGAAGCTTTCTTT
>TRBV3-1/TRBV3-2|NA|TRBJ1-6|NA
CASSQRTPNSPLHF
TGTGCCAGCAGCCAAAGGACACCTAATTCACCCCTCCACTTT
>TRBV2|NA|TRBJ1-1|NA
CASSEGTAEAFF
TGTGCCAGCAGTGAAGGGACAGCTGAAGCTTTCTTT
>TRBV5-1|TRBD1|TRBJ2-3|NA
CASSLDGQGLGTQYF
TGCGCCAGCAGCTTGGACGGACAGGGGTTAGGTACGCAGTATTTT
>TRBV6-6|NA|TRBJ1-2|NA
CASSYGGTDGYTF
TGTGCCAGCAGTTATGGAGGGACCGATGGCTACACCTTC
>TRBV9|NA|TRBJ1-3|NA
CASSVGRGGNTIYF
TGTGCCAGCAGCGTAGGCAGGGGTGGAAACACCATATATTTT
>TRBV30|TRBD1|TRBJ1-1|NA
CAYGPDRVYTEAFF
TGTGCCTACGGCCCCGACAGGGTATATACTGAAGCTTTCTTT
>TRBV9|NA|TRBJ2-2|NA
CASSGGAVNTGELFF
TGTGCCAGCAGTGGAGGGGCAGTGAACACCGGGGAGCTGTTTTTT
>TRBV9|NA|TRBJ1-2|NA
CASSVSGRYGYTF
TGTGCCAGCAGCGTATCAGGGCGCTATGGCTACACCTTC